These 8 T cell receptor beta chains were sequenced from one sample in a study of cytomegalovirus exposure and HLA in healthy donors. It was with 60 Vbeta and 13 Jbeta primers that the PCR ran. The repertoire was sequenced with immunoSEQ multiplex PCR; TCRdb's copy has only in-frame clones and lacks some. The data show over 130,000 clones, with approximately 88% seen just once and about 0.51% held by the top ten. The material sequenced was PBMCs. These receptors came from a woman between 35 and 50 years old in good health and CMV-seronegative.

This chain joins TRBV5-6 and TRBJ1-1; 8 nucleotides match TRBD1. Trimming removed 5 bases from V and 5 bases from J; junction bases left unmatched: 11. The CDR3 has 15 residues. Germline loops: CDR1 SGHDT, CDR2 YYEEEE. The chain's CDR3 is CASRTTSGGRTEAFF. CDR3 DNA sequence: TGTGCCAGCAGAACCACTTCAGGGGGCAGAACTGAAGCTTTCTTT. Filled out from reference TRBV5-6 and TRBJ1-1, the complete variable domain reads DAGVTQSPTHLIKTRGQQVTLRCSPKSGHDTVSWYQQALGQGPQFIFQYYEEEERQRGNFPDRFSGHQFPNYSSELNVNALLLGDSALYLCASRTTSGGRTEAFFGQGTRLTVV.

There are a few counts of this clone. The CDR3 DNA reads TGCGCCAGCAGCCCCGAGACTGCAACTAATGAAAAACTGTTTTTT. It translates to CASSPETATNEKLFF. The J gene is TRBJ1-4, the V gene TRBV5-1; D gene ambiguous. The CDR3 covers 15 residues. V lost 4 bases and J lost 0, with 10 bases in between. The germline V gene encodes CDR1 SGHRS and CDR2 YFSETQ.

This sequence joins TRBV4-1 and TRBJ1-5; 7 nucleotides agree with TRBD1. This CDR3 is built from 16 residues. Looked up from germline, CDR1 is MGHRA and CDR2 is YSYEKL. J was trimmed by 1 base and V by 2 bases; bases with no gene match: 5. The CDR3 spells CASSQYQGESNQPQHF. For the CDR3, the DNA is TGCGCCAGCAGCCAATATCAGGGGGAAAGCAATCAGCCCCAGCATTTT.

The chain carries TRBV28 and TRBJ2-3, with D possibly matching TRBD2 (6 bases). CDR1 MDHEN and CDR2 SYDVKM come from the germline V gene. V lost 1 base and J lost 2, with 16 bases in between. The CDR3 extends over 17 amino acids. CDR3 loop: CASSLFLGRGNTDTQYF. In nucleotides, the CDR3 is TGTGCCAGCAGTTTATTTTTGGGTCGGGGGAACACAGATACGCAGTATTTT.

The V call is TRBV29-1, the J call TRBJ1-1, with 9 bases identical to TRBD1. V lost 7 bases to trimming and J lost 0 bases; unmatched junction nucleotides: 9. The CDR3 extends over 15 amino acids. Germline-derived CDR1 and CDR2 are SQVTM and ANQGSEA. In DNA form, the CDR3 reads TGCAGCGCGGGACAGGGTTGGGGTATGAACACTGAAGCTTTCTTT. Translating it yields CSAGQGWGMNTEAFF.

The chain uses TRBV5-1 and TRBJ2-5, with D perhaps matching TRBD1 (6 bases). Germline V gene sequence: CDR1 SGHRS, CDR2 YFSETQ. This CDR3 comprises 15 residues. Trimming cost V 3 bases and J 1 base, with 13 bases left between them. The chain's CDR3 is CASSSMDSLQETQYF. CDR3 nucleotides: TGCGCCAGCAGCTCGATGGACAGTCTCCAAGAGACCCAGTACTTC.

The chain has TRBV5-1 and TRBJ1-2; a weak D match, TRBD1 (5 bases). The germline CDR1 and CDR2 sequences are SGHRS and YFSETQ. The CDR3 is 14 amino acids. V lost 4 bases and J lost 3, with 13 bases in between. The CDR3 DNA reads TGCGCCAGCAGCCCCGCAGGGTCATACTATGGCTACACCTTC. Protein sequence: CASSPAGSYYGYTF. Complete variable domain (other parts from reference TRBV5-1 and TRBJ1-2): KAGVTQTPRYLIKTRGQQVTLSCSPISGHRSVSWYQQTPGQGLQFLFEYFSETQRNKGNFPGRFSGRQFSNSRSEMNVSTLELGDSALYLCASSPAGSYYGYTFGSGTRLTVV.

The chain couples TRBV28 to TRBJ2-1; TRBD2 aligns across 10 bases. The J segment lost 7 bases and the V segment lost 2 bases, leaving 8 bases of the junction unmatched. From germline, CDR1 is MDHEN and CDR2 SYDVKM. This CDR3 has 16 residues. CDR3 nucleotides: TGTGCCAGCAGTTTACCGCTAGCGGGAGATAGTAATGAGCAGTTCTTC. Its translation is CASSLPLAGDSNEQFF.